Listed below are T cell receptor beta chains from one sample, sequenced in a study of identical twins. TCRdb reprocessed the 5' RACE reads via MiXCR and lists one record per CDR3 protein. The sample consists of about 700,000 distinct CDR3 sequences, about 9.4% of them appearing once. These same records also appear under a second study, on yellow fever vaccine responses in identical twins.

Specimen: PBMCs. These TCRs come from a woman between 18 and 29 years old in good health. Both conserved end residues are part of each CDR3. The order of the fields is CDR3 protein, CDR3 DNA, J gene, D gene, V gene, clone size. The D gene is left open where the match is weak. A row's size may be missing; if present it is once, few, many or a size class.

CAIRDLAGLEQYF	TGTGCCATCAGGGACCTGGCAGGACTCGAGCAGTACTTC	TRBJ2-7	NA	TRBV10-3	many
CASSLPPSGDHEQYF	TGTGCCAGCAGCTTACCACCCAGCGGGGACCACGAGCAGTACTTC	TRBJ2-7	TRBD2	TRBV7-9	few
CASSQVGGQGAYEQYF	TGTGCCAGCAGCCAAGTAGGCGGACAGGGGGCCTACGAGCAGTACTTC	TRBJ2-7	TRBD1	TRBV3-1	few
CSAQGNEQFF	TGCAGCGCCCAGGGTAATGAGCAGTTCTTC	TRBJ2-1	NA	TRBV20-1	few
CSARDQRDATYEQYF	TGCAGTGCTAGAGATCAACGGGACGCAACCTACGAGCAGTACTTC	TRBJ2-7	NA	TRBV20-1	many
CSVEPGLNTEAFF	TGCAGCGTTGAGCCAGGGTTGAACACTGAAGCTTTCTTT	TRBJ1-1	NA	TRBV29-1	few
CSAQHPIRQGMETQYF	TGCAGTGCCCAACACCCGATCCGACAGGGCATGGAGACCCAGTACTTC	TRBJ2-5	TRBD1	TRBV20-1	few
CASRPGTYEQYF	TGTGCCAGCAGACCCGGAACCTACGAGCAGTACTTC	TRBJ2-7	NA	TRBV2	few
CASSLAWDIAYEQYF	TGTGCCAGCAGCTTAGCTTGGGACATTGCCTACGAGCAGTACTTC	TRBJ2-7	NA	TRBV7-2	few
CSVVGSRDYGYTF	TGCAGCGTTGTAGGGTCACGGGACTATGGCTACACCTTC	TRBJ1-2	NA	TRBV29-1	NA
CSAALARGTDTQYF	TGCAGTGCTGCACTAGCGAGAGGCACAGATACGCAGTATTTT	TRBJ2-3	TRBD2	TRBV20-1	few
CASSLIGLAGITDTQYF	TGTGCCAGCAGTCTTATCGGACTAGCGGGGATCACAGATACGCAGTATTTT	TRBJ2-3	TRBD2	TRBV27	many
CASSKEVWDEQYF	TGTGCCAGCAGCAAAGAGGTCTGGGACGAGCAGTACTTC	TRBJ2-7	NA	TRBV9	few
CSAQGSGDEQYF	TGCAGTGCCCAGGGTTCTGGGGACGAGCAGTACTTC	TRBJ2-7	NA	TRBV20-1	once
CASSPEGRSTRELFF	TGTGCCAGCAGCCCAGAGGGACGGAGCACCCGGGAGCTGTTTTTT	TRBJ2-2	NA	TRBV14	many
CASSPVGGLASGELFF	TGTGCCAGCAGCCCAGTGGGGGGACTAGCATCCGGGGAGCTGTTTTTT	TRBJ2-2	TRBD2	TRBV5-6	NA
CSGTHSSETQYF	TGCAGCGGGACCCATTCGTCGGAGACCCAGTACTTC	TRBJ2-5	NA	TRBV29-1	many
CASSLRTALGNEQFF	TGTGCCAGCAGCTTAAGGACAGCCCTTGGCAATGAGCAGTTCTTC	TRBJ2-1	NA	TRBV7-3	NA
CASSQNRGNIPYNEQFF	TGCGCCAGCAGCCAGAACAGGGGAAATATCCCCTACAATGAGCAGTTCTTC	TRBJ2-1	TRBD1	TRBV4-3	few
CASSETVTPAYEQYF	TGTGCCAGCAGTGAAACGGTCACACCCGCCTACGAGCAGTACTTC	TRBJ2-7	NA	TRBV25-1	few
CASSYTSGLGKNTGELFF	TGTGCCAGCAGTTACACCTCGGGACTAGGAAAGAACACCGGGGAGCTGTTTTTT	TRBJ2-2	TRBD2	TRBV6-2/TRBV6-3	few
CSVDGRQGGGHRNEQFF	TGCAGCGTTGATGGACGACAGGGAGGGGGACATCGGAATGAGCAGTTCTTC	TRBJ2-1	NA	TRBV29-1	many
CASSSPGLATNEQFF	TGTGCCAGCAGCTCGCCGGGACTAGCGACCAATGAGCAGTTCTTC	TRBJ2-1	TRBD2	TRBV5-4	NA
CASSRLAGNTGELFF	TGTGCCAGCAGCAGACTAGCGGGGAACACCGGGGAGCTGTTTTTT	TRBJ2-2	TRBD2	TRBV7-9	many
CASSLNRGVHTGELFF	TGTGCCAGCAGCTTGAACCGGGGGGTACACACCGGGGAGCTGTTTTTT	TRBJ2-2	TRBD2	TRBV7-3	many
CASGRGTGELFF	TGCGCCAGCGGCAGGGGAACCGGGGAGCTGTTTTTT	TRBJ2-2	NA	TRBV4-3	many
CASSYDPQGSEQYF	TGTGCCAGCAGCTACGACCCCCAGGGCTCCGAGCAGTACTTC	TRBJ2-7	NA	TRBV7-9	few
CSARFGQGADLGTQYF	TGCAGTGCTAGGTTCGGACAGGGGGCAGATCTCGGTACGCAGTATTTT	TRBJ2-3	TRBD1	TRBV20-1	NA
CASRQLHGQRNSPLHF	TGTGCCAGCAGGCAACTCCATGGACAGAGAAATTCACCCCTCCACTTT	TRBJ1-6	NA	TRBV6-1	few
CASSPPPGSYNEQFF	TGTGCCAGCAGCCCCCCCCCGGGTTCCTACAATGAGCAGTTCTTC	TRBJ2-1	NA	TRBV12-3/TRBV12-4	many
CASSVTDRDQETQYF	TGTGCCAGCAGCGTAACGGACAGGGACCAAGAGACCCAGTACTTC	TRBJ2-5	TRBD1	TRBV9	NA
CASSSISGRANEQFF	TGTGCCAGCAGCTCAATCAGCGGGAGGGCCAATGAGCAGTTCTTC	TRBJ2-1	TRBD2	TRBV11-2	NA
CASSLAGRATEAFF	TGTGCCAGCAGTTTAGCAGGAAGGGCCACTGAAGCTTTCTTT	TRBJ1-1	NA	TRBV12-3/TRBV12-4	NA
CSASPGLAGGYEQYF	TGCAGTGCTAGCCCCGGACTAGCGGGAGGATACGAGCAGTACTTC	TRBJ2-7	TRBD2	TRBV20-1	few
CASSPLVGAGTDNEQFF	TGTGCCAGCAGTCCTTTGGTCGGGGCAGGGACAGACAATGAGCAGTTCTTC	TRBJ2-1	TRBD1	TRBV6-2/TRBV6-3	NA
CAISELRYNEQFF	TGTGCCATCAGTGAGTTAAGGTACAATGAGCAGTTCTTC	TRBJ2-1	NA	TRBV10-3	few
CASSGSGGNEQFF	TGTGCCAGCAGTGGTAGCGGGGGAAATGAGCAGTTCTTC	TRBJ2-1	TRBD2	TRBV27	few
CATSVGQGTGAGELFF	TGTGCCACCAGTGTAGGACAGGGAACGGGCGCCGGGGAGCTGTTTTTT	TRBJ2-2	TRBD1	TRBV24-1	NA
CASSVIGETQYF	TGCGCCAGCAGTGTCATTGGAGAGACCCAGTACTTC	TRBJ2-5	NA	TRBV5-1	many
CASSLGLAGVIDEQYF	TGTGCCAGCAGCTTGGGACTAGCGGGGGTAATCGACGAGCAGTACTTC	TRBJ2-7	TRBD2	TRBV7-3	few
CASRTSSSTDTQYF	TGTGCCAGCAGAACTAGCAGTAGCACAGATACGCAGTATTTT	TRBJ2-3	NA	TRBV6-1	NA
CASSQVLAGGQGSYEQYF	TGTGCCAGCAGCCAAGTTCTAGCGGGAGGGCAGGGATCCTACGAGCAGTACTTC	TRBJ2-7	TRBD2	TRBV4-2	NA
CASSFKVINYGYTF	TGTGCCAGCAGTTTTAAGGTGATTAACTATGGCTACACCTTC	TRBJ1-2	NA	TRBV12-3/TRBV12-4	NA
CSVKRQGNTGELFF	TGCAGCGTTAAACGACAGGGGAACACCGGGGAGCTGTTTTTT	TRBJ2-2	TRBD1	TRBV29-1	many